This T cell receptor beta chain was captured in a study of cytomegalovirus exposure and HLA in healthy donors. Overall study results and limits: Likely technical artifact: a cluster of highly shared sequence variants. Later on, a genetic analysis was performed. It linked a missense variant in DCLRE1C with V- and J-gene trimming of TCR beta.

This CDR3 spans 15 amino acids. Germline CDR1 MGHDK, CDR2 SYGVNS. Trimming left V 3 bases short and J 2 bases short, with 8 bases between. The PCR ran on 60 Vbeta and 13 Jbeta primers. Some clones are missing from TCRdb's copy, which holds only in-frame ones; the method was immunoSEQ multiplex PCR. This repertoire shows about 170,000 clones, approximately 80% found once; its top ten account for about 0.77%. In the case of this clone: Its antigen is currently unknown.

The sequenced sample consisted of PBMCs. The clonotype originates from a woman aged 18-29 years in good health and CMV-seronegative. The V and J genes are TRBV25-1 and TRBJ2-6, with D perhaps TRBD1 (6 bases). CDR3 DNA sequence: TGTGCCAGCAGTGACGACAGGACTGGGGCCAACGTCCTGACTTTC. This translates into CASSDDRTGANVLTF.